Listed here are 16 T cell receptor beta chains from one sample, sequenced in a study of vaccination effects on CD4 cells after COVID-19. Within the ViraFEST assay, antigen-specific CD4+ T cells underwent expansion with viral peptide pools prior to sequencing. Once cultured for around 11 days, the cells underwent separation to obtain CD4+ T cells. Each vaccine recipient was nucleocapsid antibody negative and had no prior SARS-CoV-2 infection. What these receptors recognize is not known. Assay used: immunoSEQ multiplex PCR; TCRdb lists only in-frame clones, some missing. The sample records about 41,000 clones, roughly two thirds being singletons. Sequencing was performed on CD4+ T cells from PBMCs cultured with HCoV-OC43 spike peptides, taken before COVID-19 vaccination. Subset denoted: HCoV-OC43 spike overlapping peptide pool stimulation. All receptors come from a human donor who received a COVID-19 vaccine.

This chain joins TRBV7-2 and TRBJ2-5, with 9 bases fitting TRBD2. Per the germline V gene, CDR1 is SGHTA and CDR2 is FQGNSA. V gave up 5 bases and J gave up 5 bases; unmatched junction bases: 12. This CDR3 contains 16 residues. The DNA of the CDR3 is TGTGCCAGCAGCCGCGGAGCGGGGGGCAATGTGGAGACCCAGTACTTC. Residues: CASSRGAGGNVETQYF.

This clone has a single count. V usage is TRBV29-1 and J usage is TRBJ1-1; D call uncertain. Trimming took 4 bases from V and 0 from J, leaving 9 bases between them. Germline-derived CDR1 and CDR2 are SQVTM and ANQGSEA. CDR3 length: 13 residues. This CDR3 is CSVVKIMNTEAFF. The CDR3 DNA sequence: TGCAGCGTTGTGAAGATCATGAACACTGAAGCTTTCTTT.

The rearrangement uses TRBV15 and TRBJ1-1; no clear D gene. The V gene lost 0 bases and the J gene lost 1 base, with 3 bases spanning the gap. CDR3 length equals 13 residues. Germline V gene sequence: CDR1 LNHNV, CDR2 YYDKDF (reference sequence). The CDR3 DNA follows: TGTGCCACCAGCAGAGAATGGAACACTGAAGCTTTCTTT. Translation gives CATSREWNTEAFF. Full variable domain (rest looked up from reference TRBV15 and TRBJ1-1): DAMVIQNPRYQVTQFGKPVTLSCSQTLNHNVMYWYQQKSSQAPKLLFHYYDKDFNNEADTPDNFQSRRPNTSFCFLDIRSPGLGDTAMYLCATSREWNTEAFFGQGTRLTVV.

This clone was counted between two and nine times. This chain joins TRBV24-1 and TRBJ2-1, with D possibly being TRBD1 (6 bases). The germline V gene has CDR1 KGHDR and CDR2 SFDVKD. The CDR3 is 18 amino acids. V lost 4 bases, J lost 4 bases, and 22 bases lay in between. The CDR3 here is CATSDPNPTGSIYNEQFF. The CDR3 region has the DNA TGTGCCACCAGTGACCCTAACCCGACAGGAAGCATATACAATGAGCAGTTCTTC.

This rearrangement joins TRBV6-5 to TRBJ2-2; a possible D gene is TRBD2 (5 bases). The CDR3 has 13 amino acids. Trimming cost V 9 bases and J 7 bases, with 15 bases left between them. Germline V gives CDR1 MNHEY, CDR2 SVGAGI. The CDR3 loop is CASAAIRGGELFF. The CDR3 DNA sequence: TGTGCCAGTGCAGCAATTCGGGGCGGGGAGCTGTTTTTT.

This chain uses TRBV25-1 with TRBJ1-1; the D is unclear. The germline V gene has CDR1 MGHDK and CDR2 SYGVNS. The CDR3 is 17 residues long. The V and J ends lost 0 bases and 1 base respectively, with 15 bases between them. CDR3 in DNA: TGTGCCAGCAGTGAATATCGGGATTTAACGGAGAACACTGAAGCTTTCTTT. This sequence encodes CASSEYRDLTENTEAFF.

This clone was observed a handful of times. The chain carries TRBV5-1 and TRBJ2-1; 10 nucleotides match TRBD2. The germline V gene encodes CDR1 SGHRS and CDR2 YFSETQ. There are 15 residues in the CDR3. V was clipped by 4 bases and J by 8 bases; unmatched bases: 9. The CDR3 sequence is CASSVKAGGLHEQFF. The CDR3 DNA is TGCGCCAGCAGCGTTAAAGCGGGAGGGCTCCATGAGCAGTTCTTC.

This rearrangement joins TRBV7-2 to TRBJ1-5; D not resolved. Trimming left V 5 bases short and J 2 bases short, with 16 bases between. Per the germline V gene, CDR1 is SGHTA and CDR2 is FQGNSA. The CDR3 has 16 amino acids. This CDR3 is CASSHRHNWGNQPQHF. Written as DNA, the CDR3 is TGTGCCAGCAGCCATCGGCACAACTGGGGCAATCAGCCCCAGCATTTT.

The chain couples TRBV30 to TRBJ1-1; no reliable D call. The CDR3 runs 15 residues. V lost 2 bases, J lost 3 bases, and 16 bases lay in between. CDR1 is GTSNPN and CDR2 is SVGIG in the germline V gene (reference sequence). The DNA for the CDR3 is TGTGCCTGGAGTACGGGGTATCAGGTTGACACTGAAGCTTTCTTT. It translates to CAWSTGYQVDTEAFF.

The chain has TRBV28 and TRBJ2-1; 8 nucleotides align to TRBD2. The CDR3 runs to 16 residues. The germline V gene encodes CDR1 MDHEN and CDR2 SYDVKM. V lost 1 base and J lost 7; bases outside the gene matches: 9. The CDR3 bases are TGTGCCAGCAGTTTATTCACCGGACTAGCAAGAAATGAGCAGTTCTTC. Translating gives CASSLFTGLARNEQFF.

CDR3 sequence: CASSQAVPRNTEAFF. CDR3 coding DNA: TGTGCCAGCAGCCAAGCGGTACCTCGGAACACTGAAGCTTTCTTT. The chain links TRBV4-2 to TRBJ1-1; unclear D gene. Trimming left V 1 base short and J 1 base short, with 10 bases between. The CDR3 totals 15 residues. Germline CDR1 reads LGHNA; CDR2 reads YNFKEQ.

The rearrangement uses TRBV6-5 and TRBJ2-1, with D possibly TRBD2 on 5 matching bases. The ends were cut back, 6 bases at V and 0 bases at J, with 9 bases in the middle. Germline CDR1 MNHEY, CDR2 SVGAGI. The CDR3 sequence is 14 residues long. The CDR3 is CASSREGSYNEQFF. The DNA for the CDR3 is TGTGCCAGCAGCCGCGAGGGCTCCTACAATGAGCAGTTCTTC.

The rearrangement links TRBV25-1 to TRBJ2-6; no definite D call. Germline-derived CDR1 and CDR2 are MGHDK and SYGVNS. The CDR3 is 13 residues long. Trimming shortened V by 2 bases and J by 2 bases, and 1 base separated the two germline ends. The CDR3 region has the DNA TGTGCCAGCAGTGAACCTGGGGCCAACGTCCTGACTTTC. Its translation is CASSEPGANVLTF.

This sequence joins TRBV6-5 and TRBJ1-6, with a possible D match to TRBD1 (6 bases). The germline V gene encodes CDR1 MNHEY and CDR2 SVGAGI. Trimming shortened V by 5 bases and J by 8 bases, and 16 bases separated the two germline ends. CDR3 length equals 15 residues. The chain's CDR3 is CASSTGTPGHSPLHF. The CDR3 DNA sequence: TGTGCCAGCAGTACCGGGACACCCGGACATTCACCCCTCCACTTT.

The V call is TRBV6-6, the J call TRBJ2-2; a weak D match, TRBD2 (7 bases). Trimming stripped 2 bases from V and 6 bases from J, with 13 bases between. The CDR3 runs 15 residues. Germline loops: CDR1 MNHNY, CDR2 SVGAGI (reference sequence). CDR3 residues: CASSYRGGSAGELFF. In DNA form, the CDR3 reads TGTGCCAGCAGTTACAGGGGGGGTTCGGCCGGGGAGCTGTTTTTT.

The chain links TRBV14 to TRBJ2-2; no firm D call. Between the trimmed V and J ends, which lost 6 bases and 0 bases, there was a span of 5 bases. This CDR3 region has 13 residues. Germline CDR1 reads SGHDN; CDR2 reads FVKESK. The CDR3 here is CASSRANTGELFF. The DNA for the CDR3 is TGTGCCAGCAGTCGGGCGAACACCGGGGAGCTGTTTTTT.